These 26 T cell receptor beta chains came from one sample sequenced in a study of blood T cell repertoires in COVID-19. This table comes from immunoSEQ multiplex PCR, and its TCRdb copy is limited to in-frame clones, with some not included. The sample shows approximately 130,000 clones, roughly four fifths of them seen only once. The sample taken for sequencing was peripheral blood. All receptors derive from a man aged 35-49 years with active or convalescent COVID-19.

The chain couples TRBV6-6 to TRBJ2-7, with 11 bases fitting TRBD2. Germline V gene lookup returns CDR1 MNHNY and CDR2 SVGAGI (reference sequence). The CDR3 spans 14 residues. The V segment lost 5 bases and the J segment 2 bases; nucleotides outside the gene matches: 2. The CDR3 DNA reads as TGTGCCAGCAGTCGACTAGCGGGGACCTACGAGCAGTACTTC. As protein: CASSRLAGTYEQYF.

This clone was seen only once. The gene calls are TRBV11-2 and TRBJ2-5; tentatively, D is TRBD2 (7 bases). Deletions cut 5 bases from V and 1 base from J, with 11 bases between. Germline CDR1 and CDR2: SGHAT and FQNNGV. This CDR3 is 14 amino acids long. The CDR3 reads CASSTRGGQETQYF. As DNA, the CDR3 is TGTGCCAGCAGCACAAGGGGGGGCCAAGAGACCCAGTACTTC.

V and J are TRBV2 and TRBJ1-6; the D is unclear. V lost 8 bases and J 6 bases, leaving 11 bases between the germline ends. CDR1 and CDR2 from the germline V gene are SNHLY and FYNNEI. The CDR3 extends over 13 amino acids. The CDR3 loop reads CASLFQFNSPLHF. CDR3 DNA sequence: TGTGCCAGCTTGTTTCAGTTTAATTCACCCCTCCACTTT.

V gene TRBV11-3 combines with J gene TRBJ1-3, with D unclear. The CDR3 extends over 14 amino acids. Germline V gene data show CDR1 as SGHNT and CDR2 as YENEEA. V was pared by 6 bases and J by 2 bases, with 11 bases between. CDR3 nucleotides: TGTGCCAGCAGTAAACCGGGGACTGGAAACACCATATATTTT. Its translation is CASSKPGTGNTIYF.

This sequence joins TRBV7-2 and TRBJ2-3, with TRBD2 identical over 13 bases. This CDR3 spans 16 amino acids. Germline V lookup: CDR1 SGHTA, CDR2 FQGNSA. J gave up 4 bases and V 1 base, and 2 bases lay outside the gene matches. Here the CDR3 reads CASSLGLAGGADTQYF. The CDR3 DNA is TGTGCCAGCAGCTTAGGACTAGCGGGGGGTGCAGATACGCAGTATTTT. Full variable domain (remainder filled in from reference TRBV7-2 and TRBJ2-3): GAGVSQSPSNKVTEKGKDVELRCDPISGHTALYWYRQSLGQGLEFLIYFQGNSAPDKSGLPSDRFSAERTGGSVSTLTIQRTQQEDSAVYLCASSLGLAGGADTQYFGPGTRLTVL.

The rearrangement joins TRBV10-3 to TRBJ2-3; 7 nucleotides match TRBD1. Germline V lookup: CDR1 ENHRY, CDR2 SYGVKD. V was clipped by 4 bases and J by 4 bases; unmatched bases: 5. This CDR3 comprises 14 residues. The CDR3 is CAISGQGSPDTQYF. Here the CDR3 DNA reads TGTGCCATCAGTGGACAGGGTTCCCCAGATACGCAGTATTTT.

The chain uses TRBV7-2 and TRBJ1-2, with 7 positions matching TRBD1. This CDR3 spans 15 amino acids. V shed 5 bases, J shed 0 bases, and the junction held 6 bases outside the gene matches. Germline V lookup: CDR1 SGHTA, CDR2 FQGNSA. As DNA, the CDR3 is TGTGCCAGCAGCGGGGGACAGCGAGCTAACTATGGCTACACCTTC. It encodes CASSGGQRANYGYTF.

This clone was counted once. This chain joins TRBV6-5 and TRBJ1-1; D gene unclear. The CDR3 length is 15 residues. The V and J ends lost 0 bases and 1 base respectively, with 9 bases between them. Germline values: CDR1 MNHEY, CDR2 SVGAGI. The CDR3 DNA sequence: TGTGCCAGCAGTTACTCGATGGGCTCGAACACTGAAGCTTTCTTT. It codes for CASSYSMGSNTEAFF.

V is TRBV7-9 and J is TRBJ2-7; 8 bases match TRBD1. The V and J ends lost 5 bases and 0 bases, in that order; junction bases with no gene match: 6. Germline CDR1 is SEHNR and CDR2 is FQNEAQ (reference sequence). This CDR3 spans 15 amino acids. CDR3 bases: TGTGCCAGCAGCCGGACAGGGACCAGCTCCTACGAGCAGTACTTC. This translates into CASSRTGTSSYEQYF.

The chain uses TRBV3-1 (or the pseudogene TRBV3-2) and TRBJ1-6; perhaps TRBD1 as D (5 bases). The CDR3 consists of 15 residues. Between the trimmed V and J ends, which lost 3 bases and 7 bases, there was a span of 13 bases. CDR1 LGHDT and CDR2 YNNKEL come from the germline V gene (reference sequence). In nucleotides, the CDR3 is TGTGCCAGCAGCCACACAGGAGTGGAAAATTCACCCCTCCACTTT. Its protein is CASSHTGVENSPLHF.

This clone was found a few times. The rearrangement links TRBV30 to TRBJ1-4, with 9 bases that match TRBD1. The trim removed 4 bases at V and 5 bases at J, leaving 8 bases unmatched. The germline gives CDR1 GTSNPN, CDR2 SVGIG (reference sequence). This CDR3 is 15 amino acids long. The CDR3 loop is CAWKITGTGNEKLFF. CDR3 nucleotides: TGTGCCTGGAAAATAACCGGGACAGGGAATGAAAAACTGTTTTTT.

The chain combines TRBV25-1 with TRBJ1-3; D unresolved. Germline loops: CDR1 MGHDK, CDR2 SYGVNS. This CDR3 contains 18 residues. The V and J ends lost 3 bases and 2 bases respectively, with 20 bases between them. CDR3 in DNA: TGTGCCAGCAGTGATCGGATCGCGGGTTCTAATCCTGGAAACACCATATATTTT. It codes for CASSDRIAGSNPGNTIYF.

The chain couples TRBV6-2 or TRBV6-3 to TRBJ2-7, with D perhaps TRBD1 (6 bases). CDR1 is MNHEY, CDR2 SVGEGT, per germline. V was trimmed by 2 bases and J by 4 bases, leaving 18 bases between them. This CDR3 is 16 amino acids long. As DNA, the CDR3 is TGTGCCAGCAGTTACCCAGCCGGGACATCTCCTTACGAGCAGTACTTC. Translating gives CASSYPAGTSPYEQYF.

The chain uses TRBV14 and TRBJ2-1; 10 bases match TRBD2. The germline V gene encodes CDR1 SGHDN and CDR2 FVKESK. The CDR3 length is 16 residues. V was pared by 3 bases and J by 15 bases, with 17 bases of the junction left unmatched. The CDR3 DNA reads as TGTGCCAGCAGCCAGATGGGGCTAGCGGGGGAGAGCGCATTGTTCTTC. Its protein product is CASSQMGLAGESALFF. The full variable domain, with the rest looked up from reference TRBV14 and TRBJ2-1, is EAGVTQFPSHSVIEKGQTVTLRCDPISGHDNLYWYRRVMGKEIKFLLHFVKESKQDESGMPNNRFLAERTGGTYSTLKVQPAELEDSGVYFCASSQMGLAGESALFFGPGTRLTVL.

The rearrangement links TRBV3-1 (or the pseudogene TRBV3-2) to TRBJ1-2; D gene uncertain. Germline values: CDR1 LGHDT, CDR2 YNNKEL (reference sequence). Trimming removed 4 bases at V and 6 bases at J, with 9 bases between. The CDR3 has 12 amino acids. The DNA for the CDR3 is TGTGCCAGCAGCCTCCGACGGGATGGCTACACCTTC. Translated, it gives CASSLRRDGYTF.

The chain carries TRBV30 and TRBJ1-1; no clear D gene. The CDR3 runs 13 residues. Trimming stripped 1 base from V and 1 base from J, with 7 bases between. Germline lookup yields CDR1 GTSNPN and CDR2 SVGIG (reference sequence). Written as DNA, the CDR3 is TGTGCCTGGAGTGCTCGGTGGAACACTGAAGCTTTCTTT. This translates into CAWSARWNTEAFF. Using reference TRBV30 and TRBJ1-1 for the parts outside the CDR3, the full variable domain is SQTIHQWPATLVQPVGSPLSLECTVEGTSNPNLYWYRQAAGRGLQLLFYSVGIGQISSEVPQNLSASRPQDRQFILSSKKLLLSDSGFYLCAWSARWNTEAFFGQGTRLTVV.

J is TRBJ2-3 and V is TRBV30; D is possibly TRBD2 (6 bases). Germline V gene data show CDR1 as GTSNPN and CDR2 as SVGIG (reference sequence). The length of the CDR3 is 15 residues. Trimming cost V 1 base and J 0 bases, with 11 bases left between them. In nucleotides, the CDR3 is TGTGCCTGGAGTGGCGGGAACTGGAGCACAGATACGCAGTATTTT. Translated, it gives CAWSGGNWSTDTQYF. The variable domain in full, with the rest retrieved from reference TRBV30 and TRBJ2-3, is SQTIHQWPATLVQPVGSPLSLECTVEGTSNPNLYWYRQAAGRGLQLLFYSVGIGQISSEVPQNLSASRPQDRQFILSSKKLLLSDSGFYLCAWSGGNWSTDTQYFGPGTRLTVL.

This rearrangement joins TRBV7-9 to TRBJ1-6, with TRBD1 matching 7 bases. The CDR3 consists of 13 residues. V lost 5 bases to trimming and J lost 9 bases; unmatched junction nucleotides: 4. In germline, CDR1 is SEHNR, CDR2 FQNEAQ (reference sequence). CDR3: CASSPQGVSPLHF. CDR3 nucleotide sequence: TGTGCCAGCAGCCCTCAGGGGGTTTCACCCCTCCACTTT.

V usage is TRBV5-1 and J usage is TRBJ1-1; D is undetermined. The germline CDR1 and CDR2 sequences are SGHRS and YFSETQ. This CDR3 has 14 residues. The V gene lost 0 bases and the J gene lost 1 base, with 7 bases spanning the gap. The CDR3 DNA reads as TGCGCCAGCAGCTTGGACCGGGGGAACACTGAAGCTTTCTTT. The encoded protein is CASSLDRGNTEAFF.

On this clone itself: Other DNA sequences from this sample encode an identical CDR3 as well. This chain uses TRBV18 with TRBJ2-7, with D unresolved. Trimming pared 6 bases from V and 0 bases from J, leaving 6 bases between. The germline V gene encodes CDR1 KGHSH and CDR2 LQKENI. There are 12 residues in the CDR3. CDR3 loop: CASSPSSYEQYF. In DNA, the CDR3 is TGTGCCAGCTCGCCCAGCTCCTACGAGCAGTACTTC.

The chain has TRBV6-5 and TRBJ2-1, with D perhaps TRBD2 (6 bases). Germline V gives CDR1 MNHEY, CDR2 SVGAGI. Between the trimmed V and J ends, which lost 2 bases and 4 bases, there was a span of 6 bases. The CDR3 is 13 residues long. The CDR3 is CASSYGTYNEQFF. CDR3 nucleotide sequence: TGTGCCAGCAGTTACGGGACTTACAATGAGCAGTTCTTC.

The genes are TRBV5-1 and TRBJ1-3; 7 nucleotides agree with TRBD1. Losses at the gene ends were 0 bases for V and 4 bases for J; bases not matched to a gene: 10. The CDR3 has 17 residues. The germline CDR1 and CDR2 sequences are SGHRS and YFSETQ. The CDR3 DNA reads as TGCGCCAGCAGCTTGGCCTTCGGTAGGGGGCAAGGAAACACCATATATTTT. Amino acids: CASSLAFGRGQGNTIYF.

The chain links TRBV7-9 to TRBJ1-3; 7 nucleotides line up with TRBD1. The V segment lost 5 bases and the J segment 4 bases; nucleotides outside the gene matches: 11. The CDR3 has 16 residues. CDR1 is SEHNR, CDR2 FQNEAQ, per germline (reference sequence). The CDR3 region has the DNA TGTGCCAGCAGCCTGGTTAGCAGGGGGAACGGAAACACCATATATTTT. Encoded protein: CASSLVSRGNGNTIYF.

The chain joins TRBV7-2 to TRBJ2-7; tentative D call: TRBD1 (6 bases). Germline lookup yields CDR1 SGHTA and CDR2 FQGNSA. Trimming removed 5 bases from V and 3 bases from J, with 23 bases in between. The CDR3 consists of 17 residues. This CDR3 is CASSQQGVTGMIYEQYF. The CDR3 DNA reads TGTGCCAGCAGCCAACAGGGCGTGACGGGAATGATCTACGAGCAGTACTTC.

V usage is TRBV27 and J usage is TRBJ2-7, with 10 bases identical to TRBD2. After removal of 4 bases from V and 2 bases from J, the junction contained 5 bases not matched to a gene. The CDR3 totals 15 residues. Looked up from germline, CDR1 is MNHEY and CDR2 is SMNVEV (reference sequence). The CDR3 DNA is TGTGCCAGCAGTTCCATAGCGGGGGGAACCTACGAGCAGTACTTC. This gives the protein CASSSIAGGTYEQYF.

The chain joins TRBV30 to TRBJ1-2; D may be TRBD1 (5 bases). Germline CDR1 is GTSNPN and CDR2 is SVGIG (reference sequence). Trimming shortened V by 1 base and J by 6 bases, and 12 bases separated the two germline ends. The CDR3 length is 13 residues. The CDR3 DNA reads TGTGCCTGGAGTGAACAGGCAGGGAATGGCTACACCTTC. This gives the protein CAWSEQAGNGYTF.